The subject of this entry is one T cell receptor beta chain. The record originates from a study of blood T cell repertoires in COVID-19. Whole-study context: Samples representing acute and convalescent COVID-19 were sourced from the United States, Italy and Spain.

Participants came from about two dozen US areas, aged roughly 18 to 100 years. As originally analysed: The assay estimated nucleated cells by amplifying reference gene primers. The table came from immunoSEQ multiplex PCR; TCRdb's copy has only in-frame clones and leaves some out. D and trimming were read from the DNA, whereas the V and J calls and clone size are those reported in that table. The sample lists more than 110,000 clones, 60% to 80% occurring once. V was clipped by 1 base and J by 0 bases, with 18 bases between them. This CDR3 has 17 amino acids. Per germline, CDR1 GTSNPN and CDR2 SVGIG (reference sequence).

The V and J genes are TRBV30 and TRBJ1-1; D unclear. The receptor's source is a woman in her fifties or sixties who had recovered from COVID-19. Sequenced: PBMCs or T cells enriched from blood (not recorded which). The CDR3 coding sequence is TGTGCCTGGAGTGCAAGAGGGAGTATGGCGGTGAACACTGAAGCTTTCTTT. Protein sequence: CAWSARGSMAVNTEAFF.